This TCR beta chain was identified during a study of blood T cell repertoires in COVID-19. Methods used by the authors: Quantification of nucleated cells was approximated via reference gene primer amplification. The data were produced by immunoSEQ multiplex PCR, yet TCRdb's version contains in-frame clones alone and is incomplete. V, J and clone size were drawn from that table, and D and trimming were deduced from the DNA. The table has around 69,000 clones, roughly 84% seen once. Sequencing was performed on peripheral blood. The receptor was isolated from a man aged 45-65 years with active COVID-19.

The CDR3 nucleotides read TGTGCCAGTAGTAACCGACTGGGAGAGACCCAGTACTTC. This gives the protein CASSNRLGETQYF. The chain is built from TRBV19 and TRBJ2-5; no reliable D call. V was pared by 4 bases and J by 4 bases, with 10 bases between. Germline assignment: CDR1 LNHDA and CDR2 SQIVND (reference sequence). This CDR3 is 13 amino acids long.